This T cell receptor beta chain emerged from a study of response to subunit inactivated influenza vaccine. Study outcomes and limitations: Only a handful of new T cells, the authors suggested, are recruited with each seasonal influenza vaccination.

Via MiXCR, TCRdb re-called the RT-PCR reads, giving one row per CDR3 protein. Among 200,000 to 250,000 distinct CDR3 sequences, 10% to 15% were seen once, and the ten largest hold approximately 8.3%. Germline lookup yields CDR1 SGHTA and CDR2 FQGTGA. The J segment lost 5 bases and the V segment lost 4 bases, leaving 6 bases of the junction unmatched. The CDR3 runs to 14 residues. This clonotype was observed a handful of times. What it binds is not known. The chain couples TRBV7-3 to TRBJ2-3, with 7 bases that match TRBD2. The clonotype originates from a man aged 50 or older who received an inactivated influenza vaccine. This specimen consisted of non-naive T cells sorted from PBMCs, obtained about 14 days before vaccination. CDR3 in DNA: TGTGCCAGCAGCTCGGGAGGCAGGGTAGATACGCAGTATTTT. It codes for CASSSGGRVDTQYF.